These T cell receptor beta chains were read from a single sample in a study of cytomegalovirus exposure and HLA in healthy donors. This table comes from immunoSEQ multiplex PCR, and its TCRdb copy is limited to in-frame clones, with some not included. The sample records 75,000 to 100,000 clones, 7.6% being singletons. The sequenced sample consisted of PBMCs. These receptors all come from a man aged 50-59 years in good health and CMV-seronegative. Each CDR3 is given with its conserved first and last residue. The order of the fields is J gene, D gene, clone size, V gene, CDR3 DNA, CDR3 protein. The D gene is left open where the match is weak. Some rows mark clone size as missing; the rest say once, few, many or name a class of expanded clone.

TRBJ2-7,TRBD1,few,TRBV30,TGTGCCTGGAGTGTTGGACAGGCTTACGAGCAGTACTTC,CAWSVGQAYEQYF
TRBJ1-3,TRBD1,few,TRBV11-2,TGTGCCAGCAGCATACACCCGGGACAGGGCTCTGGAAACACCATATATTTT,CASSIHPGQGSGNTIYF
TRBJ2-5,NA,few,TRBV28,TGTGCCAGCAGTGACAGCCAAGAGACCCAGTACTTC,CASSDSQETQYF
TRBJ2-4,TRBD2,few,TRBV2,TGTGCCAGCCATGGGACTAGCGGGGGCAGGGGAAACATTCAGTACTTC,CASHGTSGGRGNIQYF
TRBJ2-7,NA,NA,TRBV30,TGTGCCTGGAGTGTTTCCAGGGGTCGATACGAGCAGTACTTC,CAWSVSRGRYEQYF
TRBJ2-5,TRBD2,many,TRBV4-2,TGTGCCAGCAGCCAAGGGGGCGGTAGCGGGAGCCAAGAGACCCAGTACTTC,CASSQGGGSGSQETQYF
TRBJ2-3,TRBD1,few,TRBV18,TGTGCCAGCTCACCACCTGGGACAGGGGGCTTCAGAGATACGCAGTATTTT,CASSPPGTGGFRDTQYF
TRBJ1-2,NA,few,TRBV19,TGTGCCAGTAGTATAGACAGGGCGAGTGGCTACACCTTC,CASSIDRASGYTF
TRBJ1-2,NA,few,TRBV27,TGTGCCAGCACCGAGCTCCCAAGCTATGGCTACACCTTC,CASTELPSYGYTF
TRBJ2-6,NA,few,TRBV4-2,TGTGCCAGCAGCCCCTCCCAGGGGTTCCTCTCTGGGGCCAACGTCCTGACTTTC,CASSPSQGFLSGANVLTF
TRBJ2-1,NA,NA,TRBV5-1,TGCGCCAGCGTCCGGGATTTGGCCTACAATGAGCAGTTCTTC,CASVRDLAYNEQFF
TRBJ1-2,NA,few,TRBV7-9,TGTGCCAGCAGCAGAACCGGGGGGGGGTCTGGCTACACCTTC,CASSRTGGGSGYTF
TRBJ2-1,TRBD1,NA,TRBV18,TGTGCCAGCTCACAACTCACGGGACAGGGAAAGATGGGCTTCAATGAGCAGTTCTTC,CASSQLTGQGKMGFNEQFF
TRBJ1-3,NA,NA,TRBV7-9,TGTGCCAGCAGCGCCCGGGGAGGGGCAGCAACGAACACCATATATTTT,CASSARGGAATNTIYF
TRBJ2-7,NA,few,TRBV6-4,TGTGCCAGCAGCCCAGGGCCCGCCTCCTACGAGCAGTACTTC,CASSPGPASYEQYF
TRBJ2-5,NA,few,TRBV7-9,TGTGCCAGCAGCTTAGGGGGGGTAGAGACCCAGTACTTC,CASSLGGVETQYF
TRBJ1-6,TRBD1,NA,TRBV15,TGTGCCACCAGCAGAGTCCGGACAGGGGGCAATTCACCCCTCCACTTT,CATSRVRTGGNSPLHF
TRBJ2-7,NA,few,TRBV19,TGTGCCAGTAGTATAGATCGGGGAAGGGCTACCTACGAGCAGTACTTC,CASSIDRGRATYEQYF